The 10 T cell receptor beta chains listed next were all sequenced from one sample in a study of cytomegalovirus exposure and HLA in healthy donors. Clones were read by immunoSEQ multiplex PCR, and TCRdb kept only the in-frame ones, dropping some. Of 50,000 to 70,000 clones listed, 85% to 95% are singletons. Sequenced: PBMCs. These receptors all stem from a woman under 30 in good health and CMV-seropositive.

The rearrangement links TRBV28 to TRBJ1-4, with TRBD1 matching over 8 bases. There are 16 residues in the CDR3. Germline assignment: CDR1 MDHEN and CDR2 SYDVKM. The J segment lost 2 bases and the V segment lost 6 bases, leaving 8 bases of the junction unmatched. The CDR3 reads CASRLNRGSTNEKLFF. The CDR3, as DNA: TGTGCCAGCAGACTTAACAGGGGGTCCACTAATGAAAAACTGTTTTTT.

CDR3 sequence reads: CASRNTGGSYEQYF. The CDR3 region has the DNA TGTGCCAGTAGGAATACAGGGGGCTCCTACGAGCAGTACTTC. The rearrangement links TRBV19 to TRBJ2-7, with 8 bases identical to TRBD1. CDR3 length: 14 residues. J gave up 0 bases and V 6 bases, and 4 bases lay outside the gene matches. The germline gives CDR1 LNHDA, CDR2 SQIVND (reference sequence). The full variable domain, its missing parts supplied by reference TRBV19 and TRBJ2-7, is DGGITQSPKYLFRKEGQNVTLSCEQNLNHDAMYWYRQDPGQGLRLIYYSQIVNDFQKGDIAEGYSVSREKKESFPLTVTSAQKNPTAFYLCASRNTGGSYEQYFGPGTRLTVT.

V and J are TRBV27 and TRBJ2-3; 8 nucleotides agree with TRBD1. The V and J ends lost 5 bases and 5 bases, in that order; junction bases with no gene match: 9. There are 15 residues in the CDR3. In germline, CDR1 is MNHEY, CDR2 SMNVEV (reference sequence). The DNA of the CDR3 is TGTGCCAGCAGTCCGCTAGGACAGGGCCAAGATACGCAGTATTTT. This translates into CASSPLGQGQDTQYF.

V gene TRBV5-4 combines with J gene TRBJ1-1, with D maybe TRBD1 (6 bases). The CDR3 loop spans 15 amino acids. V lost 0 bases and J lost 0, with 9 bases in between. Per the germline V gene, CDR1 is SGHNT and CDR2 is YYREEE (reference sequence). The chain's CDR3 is CASSLGGQVNTEAFF. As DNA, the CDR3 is TGTGCCAGCAGCTTGGGGGGGCAGGTGAACACTGAAGCTTTCTTT.

CDR3 sequence (DNA): TGCGCCAGCAGCCCATCCGGGACAGGGGCGTACGAGCAGTACTTC. It encodes CASSPSGTGAYEQYF. The chain is built from TRBV4-3 and TRBJ2-7, with TRBD1 matching over 10 bases. The CDR3 consists of 15 residues. The germline gives CDR1 LGHNA, CDR2 YSLEER. J lost 4 bases, V lost 4 bases, and 7 bases had no gene match.

The CDR3 coding sequence is TGTGCCAGCAGCCCTCAGGGGCTGAACACTGAAGCTTTCTTT. It is translated as CASSPQGLNTEAFF. This chain joins TRBV28 and TRBJ1-1; TRBD1 is a possible D gene (6 bases). This CDR3 is built from 14 residues. Trimming removed 6 bases from V and 0 bases from J, with 11 bases in between. Germline loops: CDR1 MDHEN, CDR2 SYDVKM.

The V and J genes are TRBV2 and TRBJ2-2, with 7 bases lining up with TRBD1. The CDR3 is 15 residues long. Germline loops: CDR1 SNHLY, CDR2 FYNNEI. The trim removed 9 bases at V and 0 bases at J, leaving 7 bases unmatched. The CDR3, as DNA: TGTGCCAGATACAGGGGAGAGGCGAACACCGGGGAGCTGTTTTTT. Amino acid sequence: CARYRGEANTGELFF.

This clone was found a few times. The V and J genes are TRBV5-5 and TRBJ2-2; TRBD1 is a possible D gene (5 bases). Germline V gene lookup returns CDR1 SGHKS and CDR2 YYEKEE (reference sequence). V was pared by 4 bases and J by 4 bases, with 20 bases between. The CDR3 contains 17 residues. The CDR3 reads CASSLTPSGWGTGELFF. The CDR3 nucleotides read TGTGCCAGCAGCCTTACGCCCTCAGGGTGGGGCACCGGGGAGCTGTTTTTT.

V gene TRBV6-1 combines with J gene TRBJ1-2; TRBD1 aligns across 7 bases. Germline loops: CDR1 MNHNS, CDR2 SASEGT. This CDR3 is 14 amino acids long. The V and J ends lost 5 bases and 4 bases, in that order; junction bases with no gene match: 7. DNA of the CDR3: TGTGCCAGCAGTTTGACGACAGGGATCTATGGCTACACCTTC. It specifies CASSLTTGIYGYTF.

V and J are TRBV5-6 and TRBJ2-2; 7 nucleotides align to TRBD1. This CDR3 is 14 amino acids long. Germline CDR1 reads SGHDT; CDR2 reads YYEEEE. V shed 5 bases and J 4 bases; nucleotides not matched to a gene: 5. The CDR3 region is CASRTGQSTGELFF. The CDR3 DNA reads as TGTGCCAGCAGAACGGGACAGTCCACCGGGGAGCTGTTTTTT.